The 15 T cell receptor beta chains in this list originate from one sample, sequenced in a study of cytomegalovirus exposure and HLA in healthy donors. PCR involved 60 Vbeta and 13 Jbeta primers. Only in-frame clones appear in the TCRdb table, and some are missing; sequencing was by immunoSEQ multiplex PCR. This table holds 90,000 to 95,000 clones, approximately 81% found once. Sequences were obtained from PBMCs. The origin of the receptors is a girl aged 2-15 years in good health and CMV-seropositive.

The chain joins TRBV6-6 to TRBJ2-7; D is undetermined. Trimming shortened V by 5 bases and J by 1 base, and 6 bases separated the two germline ends. This CDR3 spans 12 amino acids. Germline V gives CDR1 MNHNY, CDR2 SVGAGI (reference sequence). CDR3 region: CASSPSSYEQYF. CDR3 nucleotide sequence: TGTGCCAGCAGTCCGTCTTCCTACGAGCAGTACTTC.

The genes are TRBV7-9 and TRBJ2-7; 8 bases align to TRBD2. The junction had 13 bases not matched to a gene; V was cut back by 3 bases and J by 6 bases. The germline CDR1 and CDR2 sequences are SEHNR and FQNEAQ (reference sequence). The CDR3 spans 16 residues. The CDR3 here is CASSFGYGGRSGEQYF. The CDR3 bases are TGTGCCAGCAGCTTTGGGTATGGCGGGAGGAGTGGCGAGCAGTACTTC.

The CDR3 DNA sequence: TGTGCCAGCTCATATGAGAGCTACGAGCAGTACTTC. Protein product: CASSYESYEQYF. This chain links TRBV18 with TRBJ2-7, with D unresolved. Germline loops: CDR1 KGHSH, CDR2 LQKENI. Trimming removed 5 bases at V and 3 bases at J, with 8 bases between. The length of the CDR3 is 12 residues.

Of note for this clone: The germline gene is not matched at one end of the junction; a read error may be the cause. The chain combines TRBV7-7 with TRBJ1-1, with TRBD1 matching 7 bases. CDR1 is SSHAT, CDR2 FNYEAQ, per germline (reference sequence). CDR3 length equals 18 residues. As DNA, the CDR3 is TGTGCTAGCAGCTTAGATGCGCCCTGCGGACAGGACTCGACTGAAGCTTTCTTT. It encodes CASSLDAPCGQDSTEAFF.

The chain joins TRBV19 to TRBJ2-7; 7 positions agree with TRBD1. Germline trimming cut 4 bases from V and 7 bases from J; bases unmatched to any gene: 7. The CDR3 spans 13 residues. Looked up from germline, CDR1 is LNHDA and CDR2 is SQIVND (reference sequence). The CDR3 DNA reads as TGTGCCAGTAGTAACAGGGGTACGGGAGAGCAGTACTTC. It codes for CASSNRGTGEQYF.

This rearrangement joins TRBV7-8 to TRBJ1-3; 7 bases fit TRBD1. The CDR3 runs to 16 residues. J gave up 7 bases and V 8 bases, and 17 bases lay outside the gene matches. The germline V gene has CDR1 SGHVS and CDR2 FQNEAQ. The CDR3 DNA reads TGTGCCAGCTTAGCCGAAGCAGGGGGTCTTTCGAACACCATATATTTT. This sequence encodes CASLAEAGGLSNTIYF.

The chain combines TRBV30 with TRBJ1-5; 10 bases are a match to TRBD1. J gave up 0 bases and V 5 bases, and 1 base lay outside the gene matches. The germline V gene encodes CDR1 GTSNPN and CDR2 SVGIG (reference sequence). This CDR3 has 14 residues. The CDR3 region is CAWGQGDSNQPQHF. The CDR3 DNA is TGTGCCTGGGGACAGGGGGATAGCAATCAGCCCCAGCATTTT.

J is TRBJ2-1 and V is TRBV5-4, with D possibly matching TRBD2 (5 bases). Germline V gene data show CDR1 as SGHNT and CDR2 as YYREEE (reference sequence). With 3 bases removed from V and 8 bases from J, the gap between germline ends came to 15 bases. There are 14 residues in the CDR3. CDR3 sequence: CASSSGNPLDEQFF. The CDR3 coding sequence is TGTGCCAGCAGCTCCGGGAACCCACTAGATGAGCAGTTCTTC. The full variable domain, rest sourced from reference TRBV5-4 and TRBJ2-1, is ETGVTQSPTHLIKTRGQQVTLRCSSQSGHNTVSWYQQALGQGPQFIFQYYREEENGRGNFPPRFSGLQFPNYSSELNVNALELDDSALYLCASSSGNPLDEQFFGPGTRLTVL.

The rearrangement links TRBV25-1 to TRBJ1-4, with 7 bases fitting TRBD1. This CDR3 comprises 17 residues. After removal of 2 bases from V and 0 bases from J, the junction contained 6 bases not matched to a gene. Germline lookup yields CDR1 MGHDK and CDR2 SYGVNS. The CDR3 loop reads CASSEGGGTATNEKLFF. CDR3 DNA sequence: TGTGCCAGCAGTGAAGGAGGAGGGACAGCAACTAATGAAAAACTGTTTTTT.

The chain is built from TRBV4-2 and TRBJ2-7; possibly TRBD2 for D (6 bases). The V gene's germline CDR1 is LGHNA and CDR2 YNFKEQ. The CDR3 consists of 17 residues. V lost 2 bases and J lost 3, with 20 bases in between. The CDR3 loop reads CASSQIKGLKWDYEQYF. CDR3 sequence (DNA): TGTGCCAGCAGCCAAATAAAGGGACTCAAGTGGGACTACGAGCAGTACTTC.

This chain connects TRBV6-1 to TRBJ1-3; a possible D gene is TRBD1 (6 bases). Germline CDR1 and CDR2: MNHNS and SASEGT. The CDR3 spans 15 residues. Trimming pared 7 bases from V and 0 bases from J, leaving 13 bases between. This chain's CDR3 is CASIKDSPSGNTIYF. CDR3 coding DNA: TGTGCCAGCATAAAGGACAGTCCCTCTGGAAACACCATATATTTT.

V and J are TRBV27 and TRBJ2-7; D may be TRBD2 (5 bases). The CDR3 contains 15 residues. Between the trimmed V and J ends, which lost 5 bases and 0 bases, there was a span of 14 bases. Germline-derived CDR1 and CDR2 are MNHEY and SMNVEV (reference sequence). The CDR3 spells CASSTGDPGSYEQYF. The CDR3 DNA is TGTGCCAGCAGTACCGGGGATCCCGGCTCCTACGAGCAGTACTTC.

The chain combines TRBV4-3 with TRBJ1-5, with D unresolved. The CDR3 is made up of 15 amino acids. Germline CDR1 reads LGHNA; CDR2 reads YSLEER. V was cut by 0 bases and J by 0 bases, with 6 bases left in between. As DNA, the CDR3 is TGCGCCAGCAGCCAAGAAGCTTATAGCAATCAGCCCCAGCATTTT. Translating it yields CASSQEAYSNQPQHF.

This clone was observed a handful of times. The chain combines TRBV2 with TRBJ2-7, with 9 nucleotides matching TRBD1. This CDR3 has 14 residues. Germline lookup yields CDR1 SNHLY and CDR2 FYNNEI. Losses at the gene ends were 4 bases for V and 0 bases for J; bases not matched to a gene: 1. The CDR3 reads CASSGQGVSYEQYF. CDR3 coding DNA: TGTGCCAGCAGTGGACAGGGGGTCTCCTACGAGCAGTACTTC.

The V and J genes are TRBV30 and TRBJ1-3, with TRBD1 identical over 8 bases. Germline V gene lookup returns CDR1 GTSNPN and CDR2 SVGIG (reference sequence). Unmatched junction bases numbered 7, after V lost 5 bases and J lost 7 bases. The CDR3 runs 13 residues. The CDR3 nucleotides read TGTGCCTGGCACAGGGGGAATTGGAACACCATATATTTT. Translation: CAWHRGNWNTIYF.